Sequencing of this TCR beta chain was carried out in a study of graft-versus-host responses after intestinal transplantation. Across the study: Each recipient received a multivisceral, liver-intestinal, or isolated intestinal graft. For approximately three years after anti-thymocyte globulin induction, all recipients took tacrolimus and steroids.

There are 16 residues in the CDR3. Trimming cost V 4 bases and J 4 bases, with 17 bases left between them. Looked up from germline, CDR1 is MNHNS and CDR2 is SASEGT. The protocol was immunoSEQ multiplex PCR, while the TCRdb copy is restricted to in-frame clones and leaves out a portion. The sample has 75,000 to 90,000 clones; roughly 91% are singletons. Details on this clone: Its antigen is still unknown.

Study conclusions and caveats: Among circulating GvH clones, peak levels were associated with early post-transplant declines in HvG clones.

This TCR was sampled from a human donor who received an intestinal transplant. The material sequenced was unstimulated CD4+ T cells sorted from spleen or lymph node cells, taken before intestinal transplant. The chain employs TRBV6-1 and TRBJ1-5; D may be TRBD1 (5 bases). The CDR3 DNA follows: TGTGCCAGCAGTGCCCGCCTGGGGTCAGGGAATCAGCCCCAGCATTTT. The encoded protein is CASSARLGSGNQPQHF.